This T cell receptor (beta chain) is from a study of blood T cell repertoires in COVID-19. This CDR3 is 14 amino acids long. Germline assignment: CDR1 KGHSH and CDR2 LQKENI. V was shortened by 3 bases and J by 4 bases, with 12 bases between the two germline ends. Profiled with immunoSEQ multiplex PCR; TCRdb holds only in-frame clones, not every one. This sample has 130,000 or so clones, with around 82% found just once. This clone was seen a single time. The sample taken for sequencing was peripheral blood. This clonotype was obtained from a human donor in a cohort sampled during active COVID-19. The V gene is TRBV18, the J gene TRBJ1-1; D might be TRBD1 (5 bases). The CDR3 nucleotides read TGTGCCAGCTCACCTCCCAGGGTGGGCACTGAAGCTTTCTTT. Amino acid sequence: CASSPPRVGTEAFF.